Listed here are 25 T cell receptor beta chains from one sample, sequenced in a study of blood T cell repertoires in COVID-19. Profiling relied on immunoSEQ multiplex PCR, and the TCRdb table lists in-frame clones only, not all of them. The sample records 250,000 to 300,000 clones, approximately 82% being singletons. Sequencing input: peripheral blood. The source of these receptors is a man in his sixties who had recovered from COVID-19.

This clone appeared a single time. CDR3 residues: CATSRDRFSGTEAFF. The CDR3 region has the DNA TGTGCCACCAGCAGAGATCGTTTTTCGGGGACTGAAGCTTTCTTT. This chain links TRBV15 with TRBJ1-1; no reliable D call. The CDR3 extends over 15 amino acids. V lost 0 bases and J 5 bases, leaving 13 bases between the germline ends. Germline CDR1 LNHNV, CDR2 YYDKDF (reference sequence).

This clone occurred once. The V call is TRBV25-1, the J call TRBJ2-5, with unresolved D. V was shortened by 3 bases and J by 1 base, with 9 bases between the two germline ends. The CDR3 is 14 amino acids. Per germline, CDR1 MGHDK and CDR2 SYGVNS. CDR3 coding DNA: TGTGCCAGCAGTGATTTTAGAGTCCAAGAGACCCAGTACTTC. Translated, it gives CASSDFRVQETQYF.

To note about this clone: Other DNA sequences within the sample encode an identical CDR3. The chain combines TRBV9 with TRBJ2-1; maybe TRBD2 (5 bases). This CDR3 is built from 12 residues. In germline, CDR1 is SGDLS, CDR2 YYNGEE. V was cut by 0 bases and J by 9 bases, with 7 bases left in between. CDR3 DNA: TGTGCCAGCAGCGTAGCCGAGGGTGAGCAGTTCTTC. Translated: CASSVAEGEQFF.

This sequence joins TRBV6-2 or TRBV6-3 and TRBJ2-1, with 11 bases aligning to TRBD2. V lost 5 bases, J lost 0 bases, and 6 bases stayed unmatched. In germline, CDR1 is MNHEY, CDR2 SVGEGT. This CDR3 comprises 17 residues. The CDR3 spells CASSRILAGGSYNEQFF. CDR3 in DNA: TGTGCCAGCAGTAGGATTCTAGCGGGAGGCTCCTACAATGAGCAGTTCTTC.

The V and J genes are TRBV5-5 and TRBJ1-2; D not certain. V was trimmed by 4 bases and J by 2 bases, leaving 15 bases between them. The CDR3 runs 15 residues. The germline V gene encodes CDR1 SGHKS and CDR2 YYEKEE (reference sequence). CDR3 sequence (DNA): TGTGCCAGCAGCCCTTCGAGGGATGGCAACTATGGCTACACCTTC. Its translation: CASSPSRDGNYGYTF.

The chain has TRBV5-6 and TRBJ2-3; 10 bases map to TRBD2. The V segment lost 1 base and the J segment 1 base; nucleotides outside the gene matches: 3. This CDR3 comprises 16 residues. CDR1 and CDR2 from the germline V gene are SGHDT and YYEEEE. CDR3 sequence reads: CASSLNSGGRTDTQYF. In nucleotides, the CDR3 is TGTGCCAGCAGCTTGAATAGCGGGGGGCGCACAGATACGCAGTATTTT.

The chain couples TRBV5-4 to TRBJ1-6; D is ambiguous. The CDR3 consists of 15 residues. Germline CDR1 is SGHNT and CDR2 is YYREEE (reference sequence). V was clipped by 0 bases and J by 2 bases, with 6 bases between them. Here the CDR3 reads CASSLAETYNSPLHF. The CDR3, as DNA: TGTGCCAGCAGCTTGGCTGAGACCTATAATTCACCCCTCCACTTT.

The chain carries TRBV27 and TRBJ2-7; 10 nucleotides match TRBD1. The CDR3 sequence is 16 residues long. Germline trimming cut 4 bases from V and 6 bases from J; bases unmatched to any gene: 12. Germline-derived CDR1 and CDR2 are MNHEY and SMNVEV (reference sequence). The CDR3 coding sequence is TGTGCCAGCAGTTACCTACCGGGACAGGGGATGCGCGAGCAGTACTTC. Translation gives CASSYLPGQGMREQYF.

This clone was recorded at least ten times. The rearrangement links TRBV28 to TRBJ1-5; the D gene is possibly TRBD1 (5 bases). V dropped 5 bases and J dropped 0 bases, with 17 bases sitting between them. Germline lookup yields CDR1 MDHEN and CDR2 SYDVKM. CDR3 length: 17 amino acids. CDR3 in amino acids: CASSPLSTDSSNQPQHF. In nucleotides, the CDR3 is TGTGCCAGCAGTCCCTTGTCGACAGATTCTAGCAATCAGCCCCAGCATTTT.

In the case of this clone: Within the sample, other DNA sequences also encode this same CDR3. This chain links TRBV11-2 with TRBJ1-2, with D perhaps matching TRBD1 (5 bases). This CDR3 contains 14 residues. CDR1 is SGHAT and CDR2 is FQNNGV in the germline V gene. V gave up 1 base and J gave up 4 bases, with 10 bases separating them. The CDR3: CASSLAPGGYGYTF. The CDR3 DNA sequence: TGTGCCAGCAGCTTAGCCCCCGGGGGCTATGGCTACACCTTC.

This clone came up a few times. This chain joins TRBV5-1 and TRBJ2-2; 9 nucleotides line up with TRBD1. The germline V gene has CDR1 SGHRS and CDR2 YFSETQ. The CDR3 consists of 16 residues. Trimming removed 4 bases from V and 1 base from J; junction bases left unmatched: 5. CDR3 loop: CASSERTGVNTGELFF. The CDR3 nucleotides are TGCGCCAGCAGCGAGAGGACAGGGGTGAACACCGGGGAGCTGTTTTTT. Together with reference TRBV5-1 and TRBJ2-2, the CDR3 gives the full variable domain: KAGVTQTPRYLIKTRGQQVTLSCSPISGHRSVSWYQQTPGQGLQFLFEYFSETQRNKGNFPGRFSGRQFSNSRSEMNVSTLELGDSALYLCASSERTGVNTGELFFGEGSRLTVL.

This chain's CDR3 is CASKDRGQLQETQYF. In DNA form, the CDR3 reads TGTGCCAGCAAAGACAGGGGGCAACTACAAGAGACCCAGTACTTC. The rearrangement joins TRBV7-9 to TRBJ2-5; 10 bases line up with TRBD1. Trimming at V came to 7 bases and at J to 2 bases, leaving 7 bases not matched to a gene. This CDR3 comprises 15 residues. The V gene's germline CDR1 is SEHNR and CDR2 FQNEAQ (reference sequence).

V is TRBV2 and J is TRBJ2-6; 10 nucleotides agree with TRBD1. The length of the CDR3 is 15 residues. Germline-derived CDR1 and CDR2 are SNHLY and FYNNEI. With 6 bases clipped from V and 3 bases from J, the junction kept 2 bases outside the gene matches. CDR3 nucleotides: TGTGCCAGCAGGGGGACAGGGGATGGGGCCAACGTCCTGACTTTC. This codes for CASRGTGDGANVLTF.

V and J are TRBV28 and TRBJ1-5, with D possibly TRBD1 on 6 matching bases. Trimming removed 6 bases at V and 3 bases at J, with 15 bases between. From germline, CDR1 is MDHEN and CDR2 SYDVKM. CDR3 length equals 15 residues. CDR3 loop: CASRHLRGLNQPQHF. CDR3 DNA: TGTGCCAGCAGACACCTCAGGGGCCTCAATCAGCCCCAGCATTTT. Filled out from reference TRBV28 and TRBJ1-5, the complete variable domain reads DVKVTQSSRYLVKRTGEKVFLECVQDMDHENMFWYRQDPGLGLRLIYFSYDVKMKEKGDIPEGYSVSREKKERFSLILESASTNQTSMYLCASRHLRGLNQPQHFGDGTRLSIL.

CDR3 sequence: CASSLAGRAGELFF. CDR3 DNA: TGTGCCAGCAGCTTAGCCGGGAGGGCCGGGGAGCTGTTTTTT. V is TRBV7-9 and J is TRBJ2-2; 8 bases are a match to TRBD2. After removal of 0 bases from V and 6 bases from J, the junction contained 0 bases not matched to a gene. Germline lookup yields CDR1 SEHNR and CDR2 FQNEAQ (reference sequence). The CDR3 extends over 14 amino acids.

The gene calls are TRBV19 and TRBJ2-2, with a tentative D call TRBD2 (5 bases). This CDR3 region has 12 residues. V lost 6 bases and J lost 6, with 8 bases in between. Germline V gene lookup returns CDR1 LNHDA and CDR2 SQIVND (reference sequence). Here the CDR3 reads CASRVGAGELFF. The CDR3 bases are TGTGCCAGTAGGGTGGGAGCCGGGGAGCTGTTTTTT.

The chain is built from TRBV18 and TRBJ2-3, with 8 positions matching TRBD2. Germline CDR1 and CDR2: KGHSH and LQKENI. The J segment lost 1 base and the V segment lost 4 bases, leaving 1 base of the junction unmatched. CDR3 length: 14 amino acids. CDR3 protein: CASSQTSGTDTQYF. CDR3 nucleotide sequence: TGTGCCAGCTCACAGACTAGCGGCACAGATACGCAGTATTTT.

DNA for the CDR3: TGTGCCAGCAGATCGGTGGACAGGGGGTTCCCCATGGCGGCTGAAGCTTTCTTT. Its protein product is CASRSVDRGFPMAAEAFF. The chain employs TRBV5-5 and TRBJ1-1; 10 bases align to TRBD1. CDR1 and CDR2 (germline): SGHKS, YYEKEE (reference sequence). There are 18 residues in the CDR3. The V segment lost 5 bases and the J segment 6 bases; nucleotides outside the gene matches: 19.

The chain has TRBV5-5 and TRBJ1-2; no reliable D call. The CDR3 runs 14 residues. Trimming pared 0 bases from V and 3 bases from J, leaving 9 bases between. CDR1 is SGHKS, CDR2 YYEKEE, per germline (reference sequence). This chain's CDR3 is CASSLAGADYGYTF. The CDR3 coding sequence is TGTGCCAGCAGCTTGGCAGGAGCGGACTATGGCTACACCTTC. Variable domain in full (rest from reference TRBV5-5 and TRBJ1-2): DAGVTQSPTHLIKTRGQQVTLRCSPISGHKSVSWYQQVLGQGPQFIFQYYEKEERGRGNFPDRFSARQFPNYSSELNVNALLLGDSALYLCASSLAGADYGYTFGSGTRLTVV.

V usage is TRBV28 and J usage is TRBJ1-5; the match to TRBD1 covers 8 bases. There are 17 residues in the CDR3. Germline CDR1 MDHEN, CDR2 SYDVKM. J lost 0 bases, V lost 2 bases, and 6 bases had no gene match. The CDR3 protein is CASSLGGTGYSNQPQHF. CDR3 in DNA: TGTGCCAGCAGTTTAGGGGGGACAGGCTATAGCAATCAGCCCCAGCATTTT.

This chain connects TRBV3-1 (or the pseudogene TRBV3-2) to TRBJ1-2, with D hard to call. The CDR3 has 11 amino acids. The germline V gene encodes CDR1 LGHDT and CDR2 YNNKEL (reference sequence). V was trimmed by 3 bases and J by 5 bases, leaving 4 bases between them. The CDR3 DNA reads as TGTGCCAGCAGCCACCGGTATGGCTACACCTTC. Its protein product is CASSHRYGYTF.

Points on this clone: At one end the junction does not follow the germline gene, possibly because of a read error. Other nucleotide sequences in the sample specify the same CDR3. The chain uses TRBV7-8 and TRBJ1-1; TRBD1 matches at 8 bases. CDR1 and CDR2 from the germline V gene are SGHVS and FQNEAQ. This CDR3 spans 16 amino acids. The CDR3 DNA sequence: TGCGCCAGCAGCGCGCGGACAGGGACGCCGAACACTGAAGCTTTCTTT. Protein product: CASSARTGTPNTEAFF.

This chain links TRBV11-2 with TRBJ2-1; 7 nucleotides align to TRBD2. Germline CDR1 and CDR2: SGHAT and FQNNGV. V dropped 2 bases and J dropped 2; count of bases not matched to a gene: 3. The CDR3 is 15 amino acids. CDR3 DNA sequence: TGTGCCAGCAGCTTACCGGGAGGCCCCTACAATGAGCAGTTCTTC. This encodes CASSLPGGPYNEQFF.

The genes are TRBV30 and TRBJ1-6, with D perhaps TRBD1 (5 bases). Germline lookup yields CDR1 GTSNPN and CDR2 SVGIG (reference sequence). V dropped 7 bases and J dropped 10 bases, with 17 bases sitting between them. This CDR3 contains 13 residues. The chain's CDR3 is CASQGGAGSPLHF. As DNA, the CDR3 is TGTGCCTCCCAGGGTGGGGCAGGGTCACCCCTCCACTTT.

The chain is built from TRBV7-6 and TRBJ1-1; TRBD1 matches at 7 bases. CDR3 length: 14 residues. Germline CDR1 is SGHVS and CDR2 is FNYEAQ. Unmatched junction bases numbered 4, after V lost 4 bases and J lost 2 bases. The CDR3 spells CASSSGQPNTEAFF. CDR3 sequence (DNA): TGTGCCAGCAGCTCGGGACAGCCCAACACTGAAGCTTTCTTT.